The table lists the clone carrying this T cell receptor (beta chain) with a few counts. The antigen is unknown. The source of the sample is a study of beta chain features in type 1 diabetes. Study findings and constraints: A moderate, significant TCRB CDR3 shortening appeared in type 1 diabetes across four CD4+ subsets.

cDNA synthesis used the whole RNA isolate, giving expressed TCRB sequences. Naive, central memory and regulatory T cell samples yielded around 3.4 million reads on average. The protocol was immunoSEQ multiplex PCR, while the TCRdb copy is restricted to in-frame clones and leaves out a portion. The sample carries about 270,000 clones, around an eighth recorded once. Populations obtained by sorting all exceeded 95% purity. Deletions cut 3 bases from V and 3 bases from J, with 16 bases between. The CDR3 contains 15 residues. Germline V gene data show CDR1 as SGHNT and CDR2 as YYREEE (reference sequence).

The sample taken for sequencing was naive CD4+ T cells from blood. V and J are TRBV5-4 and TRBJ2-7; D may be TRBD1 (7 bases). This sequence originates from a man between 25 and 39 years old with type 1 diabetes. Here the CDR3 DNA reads TGTGCCAGCAGCTCCTCGGGGGCAGGGGGCTACGAGCAGTACTTC. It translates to CASSSSGAGGYEQYF.